This is a list of T cell receptor beta chains from one sample in a study of CD8 T cells in Susac syndrome. TCRdb re-called the immunoSEQ multiplex PCR reads with MiXCR, one entry per CDR3 protein. The sample includes a few hundred thousand distinct CDR3 sequences, 95% seen only once; the top ten take 0.08% to 0.095%. Sequenced: CD4+ T cells from PBMCs. The source of these receptors is a human donor with multiple sclerosis. CDR3s include the opening cysteine and the closing phenylalanine or tryptophan. D genes are given only for firm matches. Rows may omit the clone size; those that give it use once, few, many or a size class.

CDR3nt: TGTGCCAGCAGTTTACCGGGAGGGCCGTACGAGCAGTACTTC; CDR3aa: CASSLPGGPYEQYF; v_gene: TRBV28; j_gene: TRBJ2-7; d_gene: TRBD2; abundance: .; len: 14
CDR3nt: TGTGCCAGCAGCCAGCGGGAGAGCTCCTACGAGCAGTACTTC; CDR3aa: CASSQRESSYEQYF; v_gene: TRBV3-1; j_gene: TRBJ2-7; d_gene: TRBD2; abundance: .; len: 14
CDR3nt: TGCAGCGTTGAAATGGACGCGATCACTGAAGCTTTCTTT; CDR3aa: CSVEMDAITEAFF; v_gene: TRBV29-1; j_gene: TRBJ1-1; d_gene: .; abundance: .; len: 13
CDR3nt: TGTGCCAGCAGTGCACGACTAGATTGGACTGAGCAGTTCTTC; CDR3aa: CASSARLDWTEQFF; v_gene: TRBV2; j_gene: TRBJ2-1; d_gene: .; abundance: .; len: 14
CDR3nt: TGCAGCGTTGAGATAGCTAGCAATCAGCCCCGGCATTTT; CDR3aa: CSVEIASNQPRHF; v_gene: TRBV29-1; j_gene: TRBJ1-5; d_gene: .; abundance: .; len: 13
CDR3nt: TGTGCCAGCAGCCTGGGACTGGGGGAGACCCAGTACTTC; CDR3aa: CASSLGLGETQYF; v_gene: TRBV7-3; j_gene: TRBJ2-5; d_gene: .; abundance: few; len: 13
CDR3nt: TGTGCCAGCAGCGCCCGGCCTTCCTCCGGTAACTATGGCTACACCTTC; CDR3aa: CASSARPSSGNYGYTF; v_gene: TRBV7-2; j_gene: TRBJ1-2; d_gene: .; abundance: .; len: 16
CDR3nt: TGTGCCAGCAGCCCGTGGGAGGGGACCCTCTACAATGAGCAGTTCTTC; CDR3aa: CASSPWEGTLYNEQFF; v_gene: TRBV27; j_gene: TRBJ2-1; d_gene: TRBD2; abundance: .; len: 16
CDR3nt: TGTGCCAGCAGCACTAGCGGAGGAAGGGGCAATGAGCAGTTCTTC; CDR3aa: CASSTSGGRGNEQFF; v_gene: TRBV7-9; j_gene: TRBJ2-1; d_gene: TRBD2; abundance: .; len: 15
CDR3nt: TGTGCCAGCCACGGTAGGGCGTCCTACAATGAGCAGTTCTTC; CDR3aa: CASHGRASYNEQFF; v_gene: TRBV5-4; j_gene: TRBJ2-1; d_gene: .; abundance: once; len: 14
CDR3nt: TGTGCTAGTGGGCCGGTGACAGATACGCAGTATTTT; CDR3aa: CASGPVTDTQYF; v_gene: TRBV12-5; j_gene: TRBJ2-3; d_gene: .; abundance: .; len: 12
CDR3nt: TGCAGTGCTAGGGGAGCCCGGCTGGCCTACGAGCAGTACTTC; CDR3aa: CSARGARLAYEQYF; v_gene: TRBV20-1; j_gene: TRBJ2-7; d_gene: .; abundance: .; len: 14
CDR3nt: TGCAGCGTACAGTCGGGCTTTAATGAAAAACTGTTTTTT; CDR3aa: CSVQSGFNEKLFF; v_gene: TRBV29-1; j_gene: TRBJ1-4; d_gene: .; abundance: .; len: 13
CDR3nt: TGTGCCACCAGCAGAGCGACTAGCGGAGCCTACGAGCAGTACTTC; CDR3aa: CATSRATSGAYEQYF; v_gene: TRBV15; j_gene: TRBJ2-7; d_gene: TRBD2; abundance: .; len: 15
CDR3nt: TGCGCCAGCAGCCAACAGTGGGAGGACCTCTGGGAGACCCAGTACTTC; CDR3aa: CASSQQWEDLWETQYF; v_gene: TRBV4-1; j_gene: TRBJ2-5; d_gene: .; abundance: .; len: 16
CDR3nt: TGTGCCAGCAGTGGTCGGGACAGACCATCCAATGAGCAGTTCTTC; CDR3aa: CASSGRDRPSNEQFF; v_gene: TRBV6-1; j_gene: TRBJ2-1; d_gene: TRBD1; abundance: .; len: 15
CDR3nt: TGCAGCGTTAGGACAGGGACTGAAGCTTTCTTT; CDR3aa: CSVRTGTEAFF; v_gene: TRBV29-1; j_gene: TRBJ1-1; d_gene: TRBD1; abundance: .; len: 11
CDR3nt: TGCAGTGCTAGAGATACTTCCCGTTCGACCCTCTACAATGAGCAGTTCTTC; CDR3aa: CSARDTSRSTLYNEQFF; v_gene: TRBV20-1; j_gene: TRBJ2-1; d_gene: .; abundance: .; len: 17
CDR3nt: TGCGCCAGCAGCCCGGACAGGGGCGGTCAGCCCCAGCATTTT; CDR3aa: CASSPDRGGQPQHF; v_gene: TRBV5-1; j_gene: TRBJ1-5; d_gene: TRBD1; abundance: .; len: 14
CDR3nt: TGTGCCAGCAGTATCATAGCGGGGTTAAACACCGGGGAGCTGTTTTTT; CDR3aa: CASSIIAGLNTGELFF; v_gene: TRBV27; j_gene: TRBJ2-2; d_gene: TRBD2; abundance: .; len: 16
CDR3nt: TGCGCCAGCACTGGACAGAAGTCGATGGGGGAGCTGTTTTTT; CDR3aa: CASTGQKSMGELFF; v_gene: TRBV4-1; j_gene: TRBJ2-2; d_gene: .; abundance: .; len: 14
CDR3nt: TGTGCCAGCCACGAGGGACAGGGACGGGAGACCCAGTACTTC; CDR3aa: CASHEGQGRETQYF; v_gene: TRBV5-4; j_gene: TRBJ2-5; d_gene: TRBD1; abundance: .; len: 14
CDR3nt: TGTGCCAGCAGTAGGCTAGCGGGGTACAATGAGCAGTTCTTC; CDR3aa: CASSRLAGYNEQFF; v_gene: TRBV6-4; j_gene: TRBJ2-1; d_gene: TRBD2; abundance: .; len: 14
CDR3nt: TGTGCCAGCAGTTTTACCAGCGGGGGGACCGAGACCCAGTACTTC; CDR3aa: CASSFTSGGTETQYF; v_gene: TRBV12-3/TRBV12-4; j_gene: TRBJ2-5; d_gene: TRBD2; abundance: .; len: 15
CDR3nt: TGTGCCAGCAGCCAAGGAACAACTGGGAGCGATACGCAGTATTTT; CDR3aa: CASSQGTTGSDTQYF; v_gene: TRBV14; j_gene: TRBJ2-3; d_gene: .; abundance: .; len: 15
CDR3nt: TGTGCCAGCAGCTTAGATGGGATGTGGAATTCACCCCTCCACTTT; CDR3aa: CASSLDGMWNSPLHF; v_gene: TRBV7-9; j_gene: TRBJ1-6; d_gene: .; abundance: .; len: 15
CDR3nt: TGTGCCAGCAGCCCCCCGAGTCTGGCCTACGAGCAGTACTTC; CDR3aa: CASSPPSLAYEQYF; v_gene: TRBV11-2; j_gene: TRBJ2-7; d_gene: .; abundance: .; len: 14
CDR3nt: TGCAGCGTTGAGAAACAGGGAGGGAATGGCTACACCTTC; CDR3aa: CSVEKQGGNGYTF; v_gene: TRBV29-1; j_gene: TRBJ1-2; d_gene: .; abundance: .; len: 13
CDR3nt: TGCAGCGTTGTCAGGGGCTCAAAAAACATTCAGTACTTC; CDR3aa: CSVVRGSKNIQYF; v_gene: TRBV29-1; j_gene: TRBJ2-4; d_gene: .; abundance: .; len: 13
CDR3nt: TGCAGTGCTCCGTCCTCCCGAAACTATGGCTACACCTTC; CDR3aa: CSAPSSRNYGYTF; v_gene: TRBV20-1; j_gene: TRBJ1-2; d_gene: .; abundance: .; len: 13
CDR3nt: TGCGCCAGCAGCTTGGGGGGAAGGAAAAACAACTACGAGCAGTACTTC; CDR3aa: CASSLGGRKNNYEQYF; v_gene: TRBV5-1; j_gene: TRBJ2-7; d_gene: .; abundance: .; len: 16
CDR3nt: TGCAGTGCTCGCACCGGGGGGGTCAGAAACAATGAGCAGTTCTTC; CDR3aa: CSARTGGVRNNEQFF; v_gene: TRBV20-1; j_gene: TRBJ2-1; d_gene: TRBD2; abundance: .; len: 15
CDR3nt: TGTGCCAGTAGACGATACGGGGTCACTGAAGCTTTCTTT; CDR3aa: CASRRYGVTEAFF; v_gene: TRBV19; j_gene: TRBJ1-1; d_gene: .; abundance: .; len: 13
CDR3nt: TGCAGTGCTAGAAATCAGCGGTGGAACACTGAAGCTTTCTTT; CDR3aa: CSARNQRWNTEAFF; v_gene: TRBV20-1; j_gene: TRBJ1-1; d_gene: .; abundance: .; len: 14
CDR3nt: TGTGCCACCAGCAGAGCTCGAAGCAGGAGGAGCTCCTACGAGCAGTACTTC; CDR3aa: CATSRARSRRSSYEQYF; v_gene: TRBV15; j_gene: TRBJ2-7; d_gene: .; abundance: .; len: 17
CDR3nt: TGTGCCAGCAGCCTACTAGCGGGAGGAACCCCGGCCTACGAGCAGTACTTC; CDR3aa: CASSLLAGGTPAYEQYF; v_gene: TRBV6-1; j_gene: TRBJ2-7; d_gene: TRBD2; abundance: .; len: 17
CDR3nt: TGTGCCAGCAGCCTAGGGACAGAGCCTGGCTACACCTTC; CDR3aa: CASSLGTEPGYTF; v_gene: TRBV3-1; j_gene: TRBJ1-2; d_gene: TRBD1; abundance: .; len: 13
CDR3nt: TGTGCCAGCAGCGAACGCCGGGGGCTTGGAACGATAGCCAAAAACATTCAGTACTTC; CDR3aa: CASSERRGLGTIAKNIQYF; v_gene: TRBV4-2; j_gene: TRBJ2-4; d_gene: .; abundance: .; len: 19
CDR3nt: TGTGCCAGCAGCGTAGAGGCAGGGAACACCGGGGAGCTGTTTTTT; CDR3aa: CASSVEAGNTGELFF; v_gene: TRBV9; j_gene: TRBJ2-2; d_gene: .; abundance: .; len: 15
CDR3nt: TGTGCCACCAGTGAACCCTTTACCAATGAGCAGTTCTTC; CDR3aa: CATSEPFTNEQFF; v_gene: TRBV24-1; j_gene: TRBJ2-1; d_gene: .; abundance: .; len: 13
CDR3nt: TGCAGCGTCCCCCCTGGTCCCGGGCAGGCTGAAGCTTTCTTT; CDR3aa: CSVPPGPGQAEAFF; v_gene: TRBV29-1; j_gene: TRBJ1-1; d_gene: .; abundance: once; len: 14
CDR3nt: TGTGCCACCCAGAAGGCGGGGGGGCTGTACAATGAGCAGTTCTTC; CDR3aa: CATQKAGGLYNEQFF; v_gene: TRBV3-1; j_gene: TRBJ2-1; d_gene: TRBD2; abundance: .; len: 15
CDR3nt: TGCAGCGTTGAAGAGGGGTACGGGACTGCCCGCTACGAGCAGTACTTC; CDR3aa: CSVEEGYGTARYEQYF; v_gene: TRBV29-1; j_gene: TRBJ2-7; d_gene: .; abundance: .; len: 16
CDR3nt: TGTGCCAGCAGTTACTCGATCCCGCCCTACGGGGAGCAGTTCTTC; CDR3aa: CASSYSIPPYGEQFF; v_gene: TRBV6-6; j_gene: TRBJ2-1; d_gene: .; abundance: .; len: 15
CDR3nt: TGTGCCAGTAGTACCCCGGTAACAGGGGTTAACTATGGCTACACCTTC; CDR3aa: CASSTPVTGVNYGYTF; v_gene: TRBV19; j_gene: TRBJ1-2; d_gene: TRBD1; abundance: .; len: 16
CDR3nt: TGCGCCAGCAGCCAACCTCCGCTGGGGAGAGATACGCAGTATTTT; CDR3aa: CASSQPPLGRDTQYF; v_gene: TRBV4-1; j_gene: TRBJ2-3; d_gene: .; abundance: .; len: 15
CDR3nt: TGTGCCAGCAGGGAAACAGGGGCCACGGCCTATGGCTACACCTTC; CDR3aa: CASRETGATAYGYTF; v_gene: TRBV27; j_gene: TRBJ1-2; d_gene: TRBD1; abundance: .; len: 15
CDR3nt: TGTGCCACCAGCACCCAAGCGGGACAGGGTAATCAGCCCCAGCATTTT; CDR3aa: CATSTQAGQGNQPQHF; v_gene: TRBV15; j_gene: TRBJ1-5; d_gene: TRBD1; abundance: .; len: 16
CDR3nt: TGCACCGGGACTAGCGGGGGCCATTCCTACGAGCAGTACTTC; CDR3aa: CTGTSGGHSYEQYF; v_gene: TRBV1; j_gene: TRBJ2-7; d_gene: .; abundance: .; len: 14
CDR3nt: TGTGCCGTACGACAGGCAGGGACTGAAGCTTTCTTT; CDR3aa: CAVRQAGTEAFF; v_gene: TRBV10-3; j_gene: TRBJ1-1; d_gene: .; abundance: .; len: 12
CDR3nt: TGTGCCAGCAGCCAAGAGTTGGGAGTATTAGGAGGGAATGAGCAGTTCTTC; CDR3aa: CASSQELGVLGGNEQFF; v_gene: TRBV4-2; j_gene: TRBJ2-1; d_gene: .; abundance: .; len: 17
CDR3nt: TGTGCCAGCCTAAGGGGAACCACCGGGGAGCTGTTTTTT; CDR3aa: CASLRGTTGELFF; v_gene: TRBV3-1; j_gene: TRBJ2-2; d_gene: .; abundance: .; len: 13
CDR3nt: TGCGCCAGTCCCATTGGCGGCTTCTATGGCTACACCTTC; CDR3aa: CASPIGGFYGYTF; v_gene: TRBV23-1; j_gene: TRBJ1-2; d_gene: .; abundance: once; len: 13
CDR3nt: TGTGCCAGCAGCTACGGGGGAGCCGGCTACACCTTC; CDR3aa: CASSYGGAGYTF; v_gene: TRBV6-5; j_gene: TRBJ1-2; d_gene: .; abundance: .; len: 12